This T cell receptor beta chain came from a study of shared clonotypes between healthy human individuals. Study information: Donor composition was a couple of women and three men, aged 18 to 49.

In the original workflow: Filtering differed for immunoSEQ, which gave only junction sequences without quality scores. This table comes from immunoSEQ multiplex PCR, and its TCRdb copy is limited to in-frame clones, with some not included. D and trimming come from the DNA, and the V and J calls and clone size come from that table. The sample lists a few million clones, less than 95% occurring once. CDR3 length: 15 amino acids. The germline CDR1 and CDR2 sequences are SGHTS and YDEGEE. Trimming took off 0 bases at V and 1 base at J, with 11 bases between the two ends. This chain links TRBV5-8 with TRBJ2-7; possibly TRBD1 or TRBD2 for D (6 bases each). This receptor was taken from a man aged 18 to 30 in good health. Some clones in this sample may be carry-over from other donors' samples. Sample: naive CD4+ T cells from PBMCs. Subset reported: CD45RA+ positively selected. The DNA for the CDR3 is TGTGCCAGCAGCTTGGACCGGGGGCCTTCCTACGAGCAGTACTTC. Translation: CASSLDRGPSYEQYF.